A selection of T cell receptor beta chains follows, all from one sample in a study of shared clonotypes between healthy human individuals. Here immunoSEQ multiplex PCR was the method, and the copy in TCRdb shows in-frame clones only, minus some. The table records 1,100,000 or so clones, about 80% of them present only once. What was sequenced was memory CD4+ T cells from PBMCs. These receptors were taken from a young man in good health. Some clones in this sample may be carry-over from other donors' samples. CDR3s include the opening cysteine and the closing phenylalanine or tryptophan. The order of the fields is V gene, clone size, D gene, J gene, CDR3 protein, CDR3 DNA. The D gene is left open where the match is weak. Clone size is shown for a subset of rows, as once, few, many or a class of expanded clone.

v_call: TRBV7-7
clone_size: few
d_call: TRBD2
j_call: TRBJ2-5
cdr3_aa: CASSLEVASGSKETQYF
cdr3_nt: TGTGCCAGCAGCTTAGAGGTAGCTAGCGGGAGTAAAGAGACCCAGTACTTC

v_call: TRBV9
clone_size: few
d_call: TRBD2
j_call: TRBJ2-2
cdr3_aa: CASSSTSGSAGELFF
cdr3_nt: TGTGCCAGCAGTTCAACTAGCGGGAGTGCCGGGGAGCTGTTTTTT

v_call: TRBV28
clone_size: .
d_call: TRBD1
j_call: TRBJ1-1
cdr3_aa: CASSSGQGSTEAFF
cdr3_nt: TGTGCCAGCAGTTCGGGACAGGGGAGCACTGAAGCTTTCTTT

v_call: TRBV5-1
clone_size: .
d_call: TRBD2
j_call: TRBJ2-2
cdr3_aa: CASSRGLAGGETGELFF
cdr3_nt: TGCGCCAGCAGCCGGGGACTAGCGGGAGGAGAAACCGGGGAGCTGTTTTTT

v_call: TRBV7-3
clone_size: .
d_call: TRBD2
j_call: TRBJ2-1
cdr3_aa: CASSSGTSEGVEQFF
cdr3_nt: TGTGCCAGCAGCAGCGGGACTAGCGAAGGTGTTGAGCAGTTCTTC

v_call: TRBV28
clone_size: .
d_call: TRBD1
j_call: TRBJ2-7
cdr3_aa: CASSPNQGAGEQYF
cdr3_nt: TGTGCCAGCAGTCCAAACCAGGGGGCAGGCGAGCAGTACTTC

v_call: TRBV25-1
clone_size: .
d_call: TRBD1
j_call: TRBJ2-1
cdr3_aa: CASSEHRGRDEQFF
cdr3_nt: TGTGCCAGCAGTGAGCACAGGGGGCGGGATGAGCAGTTCTTC

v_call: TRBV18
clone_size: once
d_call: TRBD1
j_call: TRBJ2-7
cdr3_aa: CASSPTGTGGVEQYF
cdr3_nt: TGTGCCAGCTCACCGACCGGGACAGGGGGAGTCGAGCAGTACTTC

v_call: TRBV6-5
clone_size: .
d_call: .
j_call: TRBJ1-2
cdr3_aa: CASSYSRQGMELF
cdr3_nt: TGTGCCAGCAGTTACTCGAGGCAGGGGATGGAACTCTTC

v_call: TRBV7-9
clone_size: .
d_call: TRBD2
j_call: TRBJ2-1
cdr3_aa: CASSPVGGSQFF
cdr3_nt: TGTGCCAGCAGCCCGGTCGGGGGGTCGCAGTTCTTC

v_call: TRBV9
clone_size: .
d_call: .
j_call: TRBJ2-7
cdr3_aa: CASSPGWGEGAEQYF
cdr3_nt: TGTGCCAGCAGTCCGGGGTGGGGAGAAGGGGCCGAGCAGTACTTC

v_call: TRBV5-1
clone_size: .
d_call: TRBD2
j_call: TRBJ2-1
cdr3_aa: CASSLVTAGSVYNEQFF
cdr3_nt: TGCGCCAGCAGCTTGGTGACAGCGGGATCCGTGTACAATGAGCAGTTCTTC

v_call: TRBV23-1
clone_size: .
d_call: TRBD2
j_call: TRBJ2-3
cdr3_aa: CASILISGRACRVGTQYF
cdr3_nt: TGCGCCAGCATACTCATATCCGGGAGGGCCTGCCGTGTCGGTACGCAGTATTTT

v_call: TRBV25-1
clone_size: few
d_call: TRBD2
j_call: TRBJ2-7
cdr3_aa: CASSLVRGAVQYF
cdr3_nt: TGTGCCAGCAGCTTAGTGCGGGGGGCGGTGCAGTACTTC

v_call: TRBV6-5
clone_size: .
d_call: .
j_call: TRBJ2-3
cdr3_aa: CASSYGVATDTQYF
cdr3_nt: TGTGCCAGCAGTTACGGGGTAGCAACAGATACGCAGTATTTT

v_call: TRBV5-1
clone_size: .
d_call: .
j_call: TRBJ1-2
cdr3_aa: CASSLAGIGGYTF
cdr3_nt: TGCGCCAGCAGCTTGGCCGGTATTGGAGGCTACACCTTC